The 20 T cell receptor beta chains in this list originate from one sample, sequenced in a study of control samples from healthy donors and cancer patients. Method: immunoSEQ multiplex PCR; TCRdb's copy keeps in-frame clones and lacks some. The repertoire holds about 58,000 clones, with around 87% as singletons. Sequencing used PBMCs. The receptors originated from a man aged 60-69 years with colorectal cancer.

The chain recombines TRBV10-2 with TRBJ2-1; D call uncertain. The length of the CDR3 is 17 residues. The V end lost 2 bases, the J end lost 0 bases, and 14 bases lay between the germline ends. Looked up from germline, CDR1 is WSHSY and CDR2 is SAAADI. The chain's CDR3 is CASSEGDLGASYNEQFF. The CDR3 DNA reads TGCGCCAGCAGTGAGGGCGATCTCGGTGCCTCCTACAATGAGCAGTTCTTC.

The chain uses TRBV10-2 and TRBJ2-3; D unresolved. The CDR3 runs 13 residues. Germline CDR1 reads WSHSY; CDR2 reads SAAADI. Deletions cut 5 bases from V and 1 base from J, with 7 bases between. CDR3 sequence (DNA): TGCGCCAGCAGTCCGGCAGGCACAGATACGCAGTATTTT. The encoded protein is CASSPAGTDTQYF.

The chain is built from TRBV18 and TRBJ1-1, with a possible D match to TRBD1 (6 bases). The CDR3 runs to 15 residues. V was shortened by 3 bases and J by 1 base, with 12 bases between the two germline ends. CDR1 is KGHSH and CDR2 is LQKENI in the germline V gene. The CDR3 sequence is CASSPDQGQNTEAFF. For the CDR3, the DNA is TGTGCCAGCTCACCCGACCAGGGACAGAACACTGAAGCTTTCTTT.

This clone has more than one count but fewer than ten. The rearrangement links TRBV6-1 to TRBJ2-7; tentatively, D is TRBD1 (6 bases). This CDR3 has 15 amino acids. Per the germline V gene, CDR1 is MNHNS and CDR2 is SASEGT. V was pared by 2 bases and J by 0 bases, with 11 bases between. CDR3 nucleotide sequence: TGTGCCAGCAGTGAATACCGGGACACCTCCTACGAGCAGTACTTC. As protein: CASSEYRDTSYEQYF.

This chain joins TRBV5-1 and TRBJ1-3, with 8 bases that match TRBD1. The V gene end was trimmed by 4 bases and the J gene end by 7 bases; junction bases not matched to a gene: 10. The CDR3 is made up of 15 amino acids. Per germline, CDR1 SGHRS and CDR2 YFSETQ. The CDR3 coding sequence is TGCGCCAGCAGCGGAACCCCAGGGGGCGCGAACACCATATATTTT. Translated, it gives CASSGTPGGANTIYF.

The J gene is TRBJ1-5, the V gene TRBV6-5, with 8 bases lining up with TRBD1. V shed 6 bases and J 0 bases; nucleotides not matched to a gene: 1. Germline V gives CDR1 MNHEY, CDR2 SVGAGI. The CDR3 sequence is 14 residues long. The CDR3 DNA sequence: TGTGCCAGCAGGGGACAGGTTAGCAATCAGCCCCAGCATTTT. This translates into CASRGQVSNQPQHF.

This clone was counted a few times. This sample also contains other DNA sequences that code for the same CDR3. This chain joins TRBV2 and TRBJ2-3, with TRBD2 identical over 9 bases. V was pared by 8 bases and J by 1 base, with 4 bases of the junction left unmatched. From germline, CDR1 is SNHLY and CDR2 FYNNEI. The CDR3 runs to 14 residues. Written as DNA, the CDR3 is TGTGCCAGCCTGGGACTAGCAGGCACAGATACGCAGTATTTT. This encodes CASLGLAGTDTQYF.

The rearrangement links TRBV5-1 to TRBJ2-7, with D tentatively TRBD1 or TRBD2 (5 bases each). V lost 2 bases and J 6 bases, leaving 9 bases between the germline ends. The CDR3 contains 12 residues. Germline-derived CDR1 and CDR2 are SGHRS and YFSETQ. CDR3 coding DNA: TGCGCCAGCAGCTTATTGGGGGTCGAGCAGTACTTC. Translating it yields CASSLLGVEQYF.

The gene calls are TRBV12-3 or TRBV12-4 and TRBJ1-3; no definite D call. The CDR3 is made up of 12 amino acids. V was pared by 4 bases and J by 0 bases, with 1 base between. CDR3 in amino acids: CASSYSGNTIYF. In nucleotides, the CDR3 is TGTGCCAGCAGTTACTCTGGAAACACCATATATTTT.

CDR3 region: CATRVCWDSSGANVLTF. The CDR3 DNA reads as TGTGCCACCAGAGTCTGTTGGGATAGCTCTGGGGCCAACGTCCTGACTTTC. V gene TRBV24-1 combines with J gene TRBJ2-6; no definite D call. The V gene lost 7 bases and the J gene lost 0 bases, with 15 bases spanning the gap. CDR3 length: 17 residues. CDR1 is KGHDR and CDR2 is SFDVKD in the germline V gene.

The rearrangement links TRBV6-6 to TRBJ1-5; D might be TRBD1 (6 bases). In germline, CDR1 is MNHNY, CDR2 SVGAGI (reference sequence). The length of the CDR3 is 14 residues. V gave up 5 bases and J gave up 0 bases, with 8 bases separating them. The CDR3 DNA is TGTGCCAGCAGTAGGGGGAATAGCAATCAGCCCCAGCATTTT. Protein sequence: CASSRGNSNQPQHF.

The chain uses TRBV6-1 and TRBJ2-7; 8 nucleotides match TRBD2. Germline V lookup: CDR1 MNHNS, CDR2 SASEGT. The CDR3 consists of 14 residues. Trimming cost V 2 bases and J 5 bases; bases outside gene matches: 5. The CDR3 coding sequence is TGTGCCAGCAGTGAAAGAGCGGGGGTCAACGAGCAGTACTTC. It codes for CASSERAGVNEQYF.

The gene calls are TRBV5-6 and TRBJ2-3; D is uncertain. Trimming removed 3 bases at V and 2 bases at J, with 1 base between. CDR3 length: 11 amino acids. Germline values: CDR1 SGHDT, CDR2 YYEEEE. CDR3 in DNA: TGTGCCAGCAGCTCCACAGATACGCAGTATTTT. Amino acid sequence: CASSSTDTQYF.

The chain combines TRBV19 with TRBJ2-7; D is ambiguous. The CDR3 loop spans 12 amino acids. Trimming removed 1 base at V and 5 bases at J, with 6 bases between. CDR1 LNHDA and CDR2 SQIVND come from the germline V gene (reference sequence). The CDR3 DNA sequence: TGTGCCAGTAGTATAGGGGGAAACGAGCAGTACTTC. This encodes CASSIGGNEQYF.

The CDR3 loop reads CASRGTSGGTQYF. The CDR3 nucleotides are TGTGCCAGCAGGGGGACTAGCGGGGGTACGCAGTATTTT. The J gene is TRBJ2-3, the V gene TRBV2; 14 bases are shared with TRBD2. Looked up from germline, CDR1 is SNHLY and CDR2 is FYNNEI. J lost 8 bases, V lost 6 bases, and 1 base had no gene match. The CDR3 is 13 residues long.

The CDR3 DNA sequence: TGCAGCGTTGAGAAACTAGCGGGGTTCGAGCAGTACTTC. It yields the protein CSVEKLAGFEQYF. V usage is TRBV29-1 and J usage is TRBJ2-7; 10 positions agree with TRBD2. The CDR3 loop spans 13 amino acids. V dropped 3 bases and J dropped 6; count of bases not matched to a gene: 5. CDR1 and CDR2 (germline): SQVTM, ANQGSEA.

This clone came up a few times. The chain has TRBV29-1 and TRBJ1-1, with D unclear. Per the germline V gene, CDR1 is SQVTM and CDR2 is ANQGSEA. V was shortened by 3 bases and J by 7 bases, with 9 bases between the two germline ends. The CDR3 length is 11 residues. The CDR3 region is CSVEARREAFF. In DNA, the CDR3 is TGCAGCGTTGAGGCACGACGTGAAGCTTTCTTT.

The chain combines TRBV5-1 with TRBJ2-1, with D perhaps matching TRBD2 (6 bases). The germline V gene has CDR1 SGHRS and CDR2 YFSETQ. V dropped 9 bases and J dropped 2 bases, with 15 bases sitting between them. The CDR3 contains 14 residues. CDR3 in DNA: TGCGCCACTGGAGGGGATCCCCCCTACAATGAGCAGTTCTTC. Its translation: CATGGDPPYNEQFF.

This chain uses TRBV7-3 with TRBJ2-3; D is ambiguous. This CDR3 has 12 residues. With 2 bases removed from V and 7 bases from J, the gap between germline ends came to 7 bases. CDR1 SGHTA and CDR2 FQGTGA come from the germline V gene. The CDR3 loop reads CASSLGPNTQYF. For the CDR3, the DNA is TGTGCCAGCAGCTTAGGCCCAAATACGCAGTATTTT.

This sequence joins TRBV5-1 and TRBJ1-2, with D hard to call. This CDR3 region has 15 residues. Trimming took off 0 bases at V and 7 bases at J, with 16 bases between the two ends. The germline gives CDR1 SGHRS, CDR2 YFSETQ. This CDR3 reads CASSLDGPPLGGYTF. The CDR3 region has the DNA TGCGCCAGCAGCTTGGACGGCCCCCCTCTTGGTGGCTACACCTTC.